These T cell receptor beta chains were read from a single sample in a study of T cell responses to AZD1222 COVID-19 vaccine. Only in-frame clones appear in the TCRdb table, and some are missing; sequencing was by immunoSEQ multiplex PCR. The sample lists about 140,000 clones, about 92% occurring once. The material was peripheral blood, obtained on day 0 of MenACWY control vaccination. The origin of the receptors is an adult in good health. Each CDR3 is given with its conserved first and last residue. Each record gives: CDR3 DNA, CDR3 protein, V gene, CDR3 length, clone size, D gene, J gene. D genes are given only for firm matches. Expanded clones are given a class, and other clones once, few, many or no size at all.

CDR3nt: TGCGCCAGCAGCTTGCCCGGGACTAGCGGGACCGATGAGCAGTTCTTC
CDR3aa: CASSLPGTSGTDEQFF
v_gene: TRBV5-1
len: 16
abundance: .
d_gene: TRBD2
j_gene: TRBJ2-1

CDR3nt: TGCGCCAGCAGCCAAGAGGGGGAATCCAGACCTGAAGCTTTCTTT
CDR3aa: CASSQEGESRPEAFF
v_gene: TRBV4-3
len: 15
abundance: .
d_gene: .
j_gene: TRBJ1-1

CDR3nt: TGTGCCAGCAGCTCTCTCAGGACAGAGAAAGCTAACTATGGCTACACCTTC
CDR3aa: CASSSLRTEKANYGYTF
v_gene: TRBV7-9
len: 17
abundance: .
d_gene: .
j_gene: TRBJ1-2

CDR3nt: TGCGCCAGCAGCAAAGATCCGGGACAGGGGAATGAAAAACTGTTTTTT
CDR3aa: CASSKDPGQGNEKLFF
v_gene: TRBV5-1
len: 16
abundance: once
d_gene: TRBD1
j_gene: TRBJ1-4

CDR3nt: TGTGCCAGCAGCTGGTCGGGGGGCCCATACGAGCAGTACTTC
CDR3aa: CASSWSGGPYEQYF
v_gene: TRBV5-4
len: 14
abundance: .
d_gene: .
j_gene: TRBJ2-7

CDR3nt: TGTGCCAGCAGTGAACGGATGGATAATTCACCCCTCCACTTT
CDR3aa: CASSERMDNSPLHF
v_gene: TRBV2
len: 14
abundance: .
d_gene: .
j_gene: TRBJ1-6

CDR3nt: TGTGCCAGCAACACGGGGTCGTGGACCCAGTACTTC
CDR3aa: CASNTGSWTQYF
v_gene: TRBV28
len: 12
abundance: .
d_gene: .
j_gene: TRBJ2-5

CDR3nt: TGTGCCAGCAGCCAACAGGGGTGGGAAGCTTTCTTT
CDR3aa: CASSQQGWEAFF
v_gene: TRBV5-4
len: 12
abundance: .
d_gene: TRBD1
j_gene: TRBJ1-1

CDR3nt: TGTGCCAGCCTAGAGACAGGGAGGGGAAACACCATATATTTT
CDR3aa: CASLETGRGNTIYF
v_gene: TRBV28
len: 14
abundance: .
d_gene: TRBD1
j_gene: TRBJ1-3

CDR3nt: TGTGCCAGCAGCTTGGGGGGGACTAGATACTTCTTC
CDR3aa: CASSLGGTRYFF
v_gene: TRBV11-2
len: 12
abundance: .
d_gene: TRBD2
j_gene: TRBJ2-1

CDR3nt: TGTGCCAGCAGTGCTACAGGGTTGCGAGGAAACACCATATATTTT
CDR3aa: CASSATGLRGNTIYF
v_gene: TRBV28
len: 15
abundance: .
d_gene: .
j_gene: TRBJ1-3

CDR3nt: TGTGCCAGCAGCTTAGGAGAGTTCTACGAGCAGTACTTC
CDR3aa: CASSLGEFYEQYF
v_gene: TRBV5-8
len: 13
abundance: .
d_gene: .
j_gene: TRBJ2-7

CDR3nt: TGTGCCAGTAGGAGGGGGAGTTTAGATAATTCACCCCTCCACTTT
CDR3aa: CASRRGSLDNSPLHF
v_gene: TRBV19
len: 15
abundance: .
d_gene: .
j_gene: TRBJ1-6

CDR3nt: TGTGCCAGCAGCGTAGGGTCGACCCGCGGTGAGCAGTTCTTC
CDR3aa: CASSVGSTRGEQFF
v_gene: TRBV9
len: 14
abundance: .
d_gene: .
j_gene: TRBJ2-1

CDR3nt: TGTGCCACCAGTGATTTGGGCAATCAGCCCCAGCATTTT
CDR3aa: CATSDLGNQPQHF
v_gene: TRBV24-1
len: 13
abundance: .
d_gene: .
j_gene: TRBJ1-5

CDR3nt: TGTGCCAGCACTGTTGGATACGAGCAGTACTTC
CDR3aa: CASTVGYEQYF
v_gene: TRBV2
len: 11
abundance: .
d_gene: .
j_gene: TRBJ2-7

CDR3nt: TGTGCCAGCAGCTCGGAGCGGAGGGGATCCGGGGAGCTGTTTTTT
CDR3aa: CASSSERRGSGELFF
v_gene: TRBV5-6
len: 15
abundance: .
d_gene: .
j_gene: TRBJ2-2

CDR3nt: TGTGCCAGCAGCACGCGGACGGGGAACACTGAAGCTTTCTTT
CDR3aa: CASSTRTGNTEAFF
v_gene: TRBV7-2
len: 14
abundance: .
d_gene: .
j_gene: TRBJ1-1

CDR3nt: TGTGCCACCAGCCGGAGGAGGTTTTTAGCGGGAGAAGAGTTCTTC
CDR3aa: CATSRRRFLAGEEFF
v_gene: TRBV15
len: 15
abundance: .
d_gene: TRBD2
j_gene: TRBJ2-1

CDR3nt: TGTGCCAGCAGTTATCGCAGGGTTTACTACGAGCAGTACTTC
CDR3aa: CASSYRRVYYEQYF
v_gene: TRBV6-5
len: 14
abundance: .
d_gene: .
j_gene: TRBJ2-7

CDR3nt: TGTGCCAGCAGTGAAGACGTCGGATCCTACGAGCAGTACTTC
CDR3aa: CASSEDVGSYEQYF
v_gene: TRBV6-1
len: 14
abundance: .
d_gene: .
j_gene: TRBJ2-7

CDR3nt: TGTGCCAGCAGCCAACTGGGGGGGTCGTTGTATAGCGGGAGAAACAATGAGCAGTTCTTC
CDR3aa: CASSQLGGSLYSGRNNEQFF
v_gene: TRBV7-6
len: 20
abundance: .
d_gene: TRBD2
j_gene: TRBJ2-1

CDR3nt: TGCGCCAGCAGCTTGTCTAGCGCCGCGAACACCGGGGAGCTGTTTTTT
CDR3aa: CASSLSSAANTGELFF
v_gene: TRBV5-1
len: 16
abundance: .
d_gene: .
j_gene: TRBJ2-2

CDR3nt: TGTGCCTGGAGTGTAGCCGTCGAGCAGTACTTC
CDR3aa: CAWSVAVEQYF
v_gene: TRBV30
len: 11
abundance: .
d_gene: .
j_gene: TRBJ2-7

CDR3nt: TGTGCCAGCAGCCCGTTATACGAGCAGTACTTC
CDR3aa: CASSPLYEQYF
v_gene: TRBV7-8
len: 11
abundance: .
d_gene: .
j_gene: TRBJ2-7

CDR3nt: TGTGCCACCAGCAAACAGGGGGGTGGGAAAGCCAAAAACATTCAGTACTTC
CDR3aa: CATSKQGGGKAKNIQYF
v_gene: TRBV15
len: 17
abundance: .
d_gene: TRBD1
j_gene: TRBJ2-4

CDR3nt: TGCGCCAGCAGCCATGTTCTAGCGGGGGCCGTCAGGGAGGTTACAGATACGCAGTATTTT
CDR3aa: CASSHVLAGAVREVTDTQYF
v_gene: TRBV4-3
len: 20
abundance: .
d_gene: TRBD2
j_gene: TRBJ2-3

CDR3nt: TGTGCCAGCAGCACAGTTGGCGGGTCCTACGAGCAGTACTTC
CDR3aa: CASSTVGGSYEQYF
v_gene: TRBV7-2
len: 14
abundance: once
d_gene: .
j_gene: TRBJ2-7

CDR3nt: TGTGCCAGCAGCCAAGATGCGGGCACCGGGGAGCTGTTTTTT
CDR3aa: CASSQDAGTGELFF
v_gene: TRBV4-2
len: 14
abundance: .
d_gene: .
j_gene: TRBJ2-2

CDR3nt: TGTGCCAGCAGTGAATTGGGTCCTTACTCACCCCTCCACTTT
CDR3aa: CASSELGPYSPLHF
v_gene: TRBV2
len: 14
abundance: .
d_gene: .
j_gene: TRBJ1-6

CDR3nt: TGTGCCAGCAGCCCCGGGGTTAGCAATCAGCCCCAGCATTTT
CDR3aa: CASSPGVSNQPQHF
v_gene: TRBV9
len: 14
abundance: .
d_gene: .
j_gene: TRBJ1-5

CDR3nt: TGTGCCAGCAGGGGAGCGGGGGCGCATGAAAAACTGTTTTTT
CDR3aa: CASRGAGAHEKLFF
v_gene: TRBV28
len: 14
abundance: .
d_gene: .
j_gene: TRBJ1-4

CDR3nt: TGTGCCAGCAGCCAAGGTCCCCGGGGGCCTTACACCGGGGAGCTGTTTTTT
CDR3aa: CASSQGPRGPYTGELFF
v_gene: TRBV4-2
len: 17
abundance: .
d_gene: .
j_gene: TRBJ2-2

CDR3nt: TGTGCCAGCAGCCCCACCCGGGGTGGGGAATACAATGAGCAGTTCTTC
CDR3aa: CASSPTRGGEYNEQFF
v_gene: TRBV11-1
len: 16
abundance: once
d_gene: .
j_gene: TRBJ2-1

CDR3nt: TGTGCCATCAGCCAGGGGTGGGTCGGGGAGCTGTTTTTT
CDR3aa: CAISQGWVGELFF
v_gene: TRBV10-3
len: 13
abundance: .
d_gene: .
j_gene: TRBJ2-2

CDR3nt: TGTGCCAGCAGCATGGGACTAGCTAAAACCGGGGAGCTGTTTTTT
CDR3aa: CASSMGLAKTGELFF
v_gene: TRBV7-3
len: 15
abundance: .
d_gene: TRBD2
j_gene: TRBJ2-2

CDR3nt: TGTGCCAGCAGTTTCCGGGCAGGGCTTAACACTGAAGCTTTCTTT
CDR3aa: CASSFRAGLNTEAFF
v_gene: TRBV27
len: 15
abundance: .
d_gene: .
j_gene: TRBJ1-1

CDR3nt: TGTGCCAGCAGCCCCCGGGACATCTACGAGCAGTACTTC
CDR3aa: CASSPRDIYEQYF
v_gene: TRBV7-4
len: 13
abundance: .
d_gene: .
j_gene: TRBJ2-7

CDR3nt: TGTGCCAGCAGTTTACGCCGTGCTTCCGGGGGGGACAATTCACCCCTCCACTTT
CDR3aa: CASSLRRASGGDNSPLHF
v_gene: TRBV28
len: 18
abundance: .
d_gene: .
j_gene: TRBJ1-6

CDR3nt: TGCGCCAGCAGCCCGACAGCTGTGGGGGCGAGATCCCAAGAGACCCAGTACTTC
CDR3aa: CASSPTAVGARSQETQYF
v_gene: TRBV4-1
len: 18
abundance: .
d_gene: .
j_gene: TRBJ2-5